The rows below give T cell receptor beta chains drawn from one sample of a study of Ad26.COV2.S vaccination and SARS-CoV-2 variants. Sequencing was performed with immunoSEQ multiplex PCR; in TCRdb, only in-frame clones are kept and a portion is missing. The table has around 94,000 clones, around three quarters seen once. Specimen: peripheral blood, collected after recovery from COVID-19. These receptors were obtained from a human donor who had recovered from COVID-19. Both conserved end residues are part of each CDR3. A D gene is named only where the DNA matches it firmly. Expanded clones get a size class; other rows say once, few or many, or leave the size out.

d_call: .; cdr3_length: 14; v_call: TRBV3-1/TRBV3-2; j_call: TRBJ2-7; clone_size: .; cdr3_nt: TGTGCCAGCAGCCTTTATACAGGGACCCACGAGCAGTACTTC; cdr3_aa: CASSLYTGTHEQYF
d_call: .; cdr3_length: 13; v_call: TRBV2; j_call: TRBJ1-2; clone_size: .; cdr3_nt: TGTGCCAGCAGTGAATGGGAGGAGGATGGCTACACCTTC; cdr3_aa: CASSEWEEDGYTF
d_call: .; cdr3_length: 15; v_call: TRBV6-6; j_call: TRBJ2-3; clone_size: .; cdr3_nt: TGTGCCAGCAGTTACCGCCCCTCGGGCACAGATACGCAGTATTTT; cdr3_aa: CASSYRPSGTDTQYF
d_call: TRBD2; cdr3_length: 17; v_call: TRBV5-1; j_call: TRBJ2-3; clone_size: .; cdr3_nt: TGCGCCAGCAGCCGGGGACTAGCGGGGGGGCCTACAGATACGCAGTATTTT; cdr3_aa: CASSRGLAGGPTDTQYF
d_call: TRBD1; cdr3_length: 17; v_call: TRBV7-9; j_call: TRBJ2-1; clone_size: .; cdr3_nt: TGTGCCAGCAGCTCCCCTCCCGGGACAGTGACTTACAATGAGCAGTTCTTC; cdr3_aa: CASSSPPGTVTYNEQFF
d_call: TRBD1; cdr3_length: 15; v_call: TRBV11-1; j_call: TRBJ2-2; clone_size: .; cdr3_nt: TGTGCCAGCAGCTCCTTCGCAGGGGGAATCGGGGAGCTGTTTTTT; cdr3_aa: CASSSFAGGIGELFF
d_call: TRBD1; cdr3_length: 17; v_call: TRBV4-1; j_call: TRBJ1-5; clone_size: .; cdr3_nt: TGCGCCAGCAGCCTCGGAGGGGGCGGGGGAGTCAATCAGCCCCAGCATTTT; cdr3_aa: CASSLGGGGGVNQPQHF
d_call: TRBD1; cdr3_length: 16; v_call: TRBV2; j_call: TRBJ2-2; clone_size: .; cdr3_nt: TGTGCCAGCCAATGGGACAGTCGAGGGGATACCGGGGAGCTGTTTTTT; cdr3_aa: CASQWDSRGDTGELFF
d_call: TRBD1; cdr3_length: 17; v_call: TRBV7-9; j_call: TRBJ2-2; clone_size: .; cdr3_nt: TGTGCCAGCAGCTTAGCTCGAGGGGGCCCCTACACCGGGGAGCTGTTTTTT; cdr3_aa: CASSLARGGPYTGELFF
d_call: TRBD1; cdr3_length: 13; v_call: TRBV12-3/TRBV12-4; j_call: TRBJ2-5; clone_size: .; cdr3_nt: TGTGCCAGCAGTCTCTACAGGGGAGAGACCCAGTACTTC; cdr3_aa: CASSLYRGETQYF
d_call: .; cdr3_length: 18; v_call: TRBV2; j_call: TRBJ1-4; clone_size: .; cdr3_nt: TGTGCCAGCAGTGATGGCTTAAGGGGCGTATTCAAACGGGAAAAACTGTTTTTT; cdr3_aa: CASSDGLRGVFKREKLFF
d_call: TRBD1; cdr3_length: 15; v_call: TRBV7-9; j_call: TRBJ2-7; clone_size: few; cdr3_nt: TGTGCCAGCAGCCCAGGGACAGGGGGCTCCTACGAGCAGTACTTC; cdr3_aa: CASSPGTGGSYEQYF
d_call: .; cdr3_length: 13; v_call: TRBV11-3; j_call: TRBJ1-1; clone_size: .; cdr3_nt: TGTGCCAGCAGCTTCGCCACGAACACTGAAGCTTTCTTT; cdr3_aa: CASSFATNTEAFF
d_call: .; cdr3_length: 13; v_call: TRBV2; j_call: TRBJ2-1; clone_size: .; cdr3_nt: TGTGCCAGCAGTCGAATCAGTAACAATGAGCAGTTCTTC; cdr3_aa: CASSRISNNEQFF
d_call: .; cdr3_length: 14; v_call: TRBV5-6; j_call: TRBJ2-3; clone_size: .; cdr3_nt: TGTGCCAGCAGCTTGGACGTCAGAGAAAATACGCAGTATTTT; cdr3_aa: CASSLDVRENTQYF
d_call: .; cdr3_length: 16; v_call: TRBV4-2; j_call: TRBJ1-2; clone_size: .; cdr3_nt: TGTGCCAGCAGCCAAGAAGGGGTGGGCAGTAACTATGGCTACACCTTC; cdr3_aa: CASSQEGVGSNYGYTF
d_call: .; cdr3_length: 15; v_call: TRBV11-3; j_call: TRBJ2-1; clone_size: few; cdr3_nt: TGTGCCAGCAGCCCCGGGTGGGGGGCAGCGAATGAGCAGTTCTTC; cdr3_aa: CASSPGWGAANEQFF
d_call: TRBD2; cdr3_length: 17; v_call: TRBV11-2; j_call: TRBJ2-4; clone_size: .; cdr3_nt: TGTGCCAGCAGCCCGGGACTAGCGGGACCCCAAAGGGACATTCAGTACTTC; cdr3_aa: CASSPGLAGPQRDIQYF
d_call: .; cdr3_length: 12; v_call: TRBV23-1; j_call: TRBJ1-2; clone_size: .; cdr3_nt: TGCGCCAGCAGTGTTACAAAGGATGGCTACACCTTC; cdr3_aa: CASSVTKDGYTF
d_call: .; cdr3_length: 13; v_call: TRBV7-2; j_call: TRBJ1-2; clone_size: .; cdr3_nt: TGTGCCAGCAGCTTAAATGTCAACTATGGCTACACCTTC; cdr3_aa: CASSLNVNYGYTF